A selection of T cell receptor beta chains follows, all from one sample in a study of shared clonotypes between healthy human individuals. The table came from immunoSEQ multiplex PCR; TCRdb's copy has only in-frame clones and leaves some out. The table has approximately 1.1 million clones, about 84% seen once. Sequencing used memory CD4+ T cells from PBMCs. The origin of the receptors is a man aged 18 to 35 in good health. Some clones in this sample may be carry-over from other donors' samples. Each CDR3 is given with its conserved first and last residue. Each record gives: J gene, clone size, D gene, V gene, CDR3 protein, CDR3 DNA. A D gene is named only where the DNA matches it firmly. A row's size may be missing; if present it is once, few, many or a size class.

TRBJ1-4,.,TRBD1,TRBV2,CASSYTGTGEEKLFF,TGTGCCAGCAGTTACACCGGGACAGGGGAGGAAAAACTGTTTTTT
TRBJ1-3,.,.,TRBV7-9,CASSLRGSGNTIYF,TGTGCCAGCAGCTTACGGGGCTCTGGAAACACCATATATTTT
TRBJ2-1,.,.,TRBV2,CASSDSSSYNEQFF,TGTGCCAGCAGTGATTCGAGCTCCTACAATGAGCAGTTCTTC
TRBJ1-2,.,TRBD1,TRBV6-5,CASSYSRGTGFRLF,TGTGCCAGCAGTTACTCACGGGGGACAGGGTTTCGTCTCTTC
TRBJ2-2,.,.,TRBV5-1,CASSWGTGELFF,TGCGCCAGCAGCTGGGGCACCGGGGAGCTGTTTTTT
TRBJ2-1,.,TRBD2,TRBV30,CAWNQQREGVQFF,TGTGCCTGGAACCAACAGCGGGAGGGAGTGCAGTTCTTC
TRBJ2-1,.,TRBD2,TRBV2,CASIPTSGGTNEQFF,TGTGCCAGCATCCCCACTAGCGGTGGTACTAATGAGCAGTTCTTC
TRBJ1-2,.,TRBD1,TRBV7-9,CASSTGQVYGYTF,TGTGCCAGCAGCACAGGACAGGTCTATGGCTACACCTTC
TRBJ2-2,few,TRBD1,TRBV28,CASSLPPGQGYTGELFF,TGTGCCAGCAGTTTACCCCCGGGACAGGGGTACACCGGGGAGCTGTTTTTT
TRBJ1-2,once,.,TRBV7-2,CASTPSSSGRFERYGYTF,TGTGCCAGCACCCCTAGCTCGTCAGGGAGGTTCGAACGGTATGGCTACACCTTC
TRBJ2-7,few,.,TRBV7-9,CASSPGGGRSYEQYF,TGTGCCAGCAGCCCAGGGGGCGGGAGATCCTACGAGCAGTACTTC
TRBJ2-1,.,.,TRBV18,CASSMRLSSYNEQFF,TGTGCCAGCTCAATGAGACTGAGCTCCTACAATGAGCAGTTCTTC
TRBJ1-5,.,.,TRBV18,CASSEDFNQPQHF,TGTGCCAGCTCAGAGGATTTTAATCAGCCCCAGCATTTT
TRBJ2-1,few,TRBD2,TRBV28,CASSSETSVAYNEQFF,TGTGCCAGCAGTTCCGAGACTAGCGTGGCCTACAATGAGCAGTTCTTC
TRBJ2-5,.,.,TRBV5-4,CASRAGTDEETQYF,TGTGCCAGCAGGGCTGGCACGGATGAAGAGACCCAGTACTTC
TRBJ2-7,.,TRBD2,TRBV28,CASSSPYDGTNYEQYF,TGTGCCAGCAGTTCGCCCTACGACGGGACTAACTACGAGCAGTACTTC
TRBJ2-1,.,TRBD1,TRBV18,CASSQGQRWEEQFF,TGTGCCAGCTCACAGGGACAGCGATGGGAAGAGCAGTTCTTC
TRBJ2-3,.,.,TRBV11-2,CASSPRAVDTQYF,TGTGCCAGCAGCCCCCGGGCGGTGGATACGCAGTATTTT
TRBJ2-1,.,.,TRBV6-4,CASSDHYHSYNEQFF,TGTGCCAGCAGTGACCACTACCACTCCTACAATGAGCAGTTCTTC
TRBJ2-1,.,TRBD1,TRBV14,CASSRSLTGGKYNEQFF,TGTGCCAGCAGCCGATCCCTTACAGGGGGGAAGTACAATGAGCAGTTCTTC
TRBJ1-1,.,TRBD1,TRBV6-1,CASKTSGQAKEAFF,TGTGCCAGTAAAACATCGGGACAGGCGAAAGAAGCTTTCTTT
TRBJ2-1,.,TRBD2,TRBV6-1,CASSARLAGGGNNEQFF,TGTGCCAGCAGTGCCCGACTAGCGGGAGGGGGGAACAATGAGCAGTTCTTC
TRBJ2-7,.,.,TRBV6-5,CASSRTGNYEQYF,TGTGCCAGCTCGCGTACCGGAAACTACGAGCAGTACTTC
TRBJ1-1,few,.,TRBV30,CAWSRSGEAFF,TGTGCCTGGAGTAGATCAGGTGAAGCTTTCTTT
TRBJ2-3,.,.,TRBV5-5,CASSARGHSTDTQYF,TGTGCCAGCAGCGCCCGGGGCCATAGCACAGATACGCAGTATTTT
TRBJ2-1,.,.,TRBV7-6,CASSFSSENAYNEQFF,TGTGCCAGCAGCTTCTCTTCTGAAAACGCCTACAATGAGCAGTTCTTC
TRBJ2-1,.,TRBD1,TRBV29-1,CSVFAGGFNEQFF,TGCAGCGTTTTTGCAGGGGGCTTTAATGAGCAGTTCTTC
TRBJ2-1,.,.,TRBV10-3,CAISVGPRYNEQFF,TGTGCCATCAGTGTGGGGCCAAGGTACAATGAGCAGTTCTTC
TRBJ2-1,.,.,TRBV9,CASSSVVGANEQFF,TGTGCCAGCAGCTCAGTAGTGGGAGCGAATGAGCAGTTCTTC
TRBJ1-4,.,.,TRBV30,CAWSVRGATNEKLFF,TGTGCCTGGAGTGTGCGCGGAGCAACTAATGAAAAACTGTTTTTT
TRBJ1-1,.,.,TRBV6-5,CASSPQGDTEAFF,TGTGCCAGCAGTCCGCAGGGTGACACTGAAGCTTTCTTT
TRBJ1-5,.,.,TRBV5-1,CASSSGQPNQPQHF,TGCGCCAGCAGCTCGGGACAACCAAATCAGCCCCAGCATTTT
TRBJ1-2,.,.,TRBV10-3,CAISEGDGTNYGYTF,TGTGCCATCAGTGAGGGGGACGGTACTAACTATGGCTACACCTTC
TRBJ1-3,.,TRBD1,TRBV25-1,CASSKRQGLPGNTIYF,TGTGCCAGCAGTAAACGACAGGGTCTACCTGGAAACACCATATATTTT
TRBJ1-1,.,.,TRBV6-5,CASSLIVNTEAFF,TGTGCCAGCAGTTTGATTGTGAACACTGAAGCTTTCTTT
TRBJ1-1,.,TRBD1,TRBV2,CASSPGTGMNTEAFF,TGTGCCAGCAGTCCCGGGACAGGCATGAACACTGAAGCTTTCTTT
TRBJ2-7,.,.,TRBV4-3,CASSQDPGSAYEQYF,TGCGCCAGCAGCCAAGACCCCGGATCCGCCTACGAGCAGTACTTC
TRBJ2-2,.,.,TRBV2,CASPVSGTGELFF,TGTGCCTCCCCAGTTTCGGGAACCGGGGAGCTGTTTTTT
TRBJ2-3,.,.,TRBV6-1,CASSEVAGGTDTQYF,TGTGCCAGCAGTGAGGTGGCAGGGGGCACAGATACGCAGTATTTT
TRBJ1-3,.,.,TRBV19,CASSNLGNTIYF,TGTGCCAGTAGTAATCTGGGAAACACCATATATTTT
TRBJ2-3,.,TRBD2,TRBV28,CASSSPSFSGSTDTQYF,TGTGCCAGCAGTTCTCCGTCTTTTAGCGGGTCCACAGATACGCAGTATTTT
TRBJ2-1,.,TRBD2,TRBV18,CASSTGGGGPGNEQFF,TGTGCCAGCTCCACCGGTGGGGGAGGGCCCGGCAATGAGCAGTTCTTC
TRBJ2-1,.,TRBD2,TRBV9,CASSARLAASYNEQFF,TGTGCCAGCAGCGCCCGTCTAGCGGCAAGCTACAATGAGCAGTTCTTC
TRBJ1-1,.,.,TRBV2,CASSEGLNTEAFF,TGTGCCAGCAGTGAAGGTCTGAACACTGAAGCTTTCTTT
TRBJ2-6,.,.,TRBV7-3,CASSLGQAGANVLTF,TGTGCCAGCAGCTTAGGTCAGGCTGGGGCCAACGTCCTGACTTTC
TRBJ2-5,.,.,TRBV11-3,CASRKQGEETQYF,TGTGCCAGCAGGAAACAGGGCGAGGAGACCCAGTACTTC
TRBJ1-1,.,.,TRBV20-1,CSASGDTEAFF,TGCAGTGCTAGTGGGGACACTGAAGCTTTCTTT
TRBJ1-4,.,.,TRBV7-9,CASSSDRGREKLFF,TGTGCCAGCAGCTCGGATAGGGGGAGGGAAAAACTGTTTTTT
TRBJ2-1,.,.,TRBV5-6,CASSLVRTSYNEQFF,TGTGCCAGCAGCTTGGTCAGGACCAGCTACAATGAGCAGTTCTTC
TRBJ1-1,.,TRBD1,TRBV5-1,CASSPDRAELQAFF,TGCGCCAGCAGCCCCGACAGGGCGGAGTTGCAAGCTTTCTTT
TRBJ1-5,.,TRBD1,TRBV27,CASSLAGQLNQPQHF,TGTGCCAGCAGTTTAGCGGGACAGTTAAATCAGCCCCAGCATTTT
TRBJ1-4,once,TRBD1,TRBV2,CASSGGQGLNEKLFF,TGTGCCAGCAGCGGGGGACAGGGGCTTAATGAAAAACTGTTTTTT